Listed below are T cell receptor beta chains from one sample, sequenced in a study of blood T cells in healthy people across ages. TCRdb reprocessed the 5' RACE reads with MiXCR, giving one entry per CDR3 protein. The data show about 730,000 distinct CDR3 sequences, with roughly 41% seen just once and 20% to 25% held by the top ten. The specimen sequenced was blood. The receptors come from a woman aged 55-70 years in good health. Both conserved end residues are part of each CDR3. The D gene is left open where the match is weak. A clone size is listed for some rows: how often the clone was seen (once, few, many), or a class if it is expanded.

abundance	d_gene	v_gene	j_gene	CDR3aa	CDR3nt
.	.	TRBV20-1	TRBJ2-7	CSARDPGHLSYEQYF	TGCAGTGCTAGAGACCCGGGACACCTCTCCTACGAGCAGTACTTC
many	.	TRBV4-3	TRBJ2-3	CASSQAGDPGDTQYF	TGCGCCAGCAGCCAAGCGGGAGACCCCGGAGATACGCAGTATTTT
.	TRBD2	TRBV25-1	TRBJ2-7	CASSRLAGNYEQYF	TGTGCCAGCAGCCGACTAGCGGGGAACTACGAGCAGTACTTC
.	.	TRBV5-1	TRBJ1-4	CASSAGNNEKLFF	TGCGCCAGCAGCGCGGGCAATAATGAAAAACTGTTTTTT
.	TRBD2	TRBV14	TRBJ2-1	CASSQEPGLAAIGNSYNEQFF	TGTGCCAGCAGCCAAGAGCCTGGACTAGCGGCCATTGGAAACTCCTACAATGAGCAGTTCTTC
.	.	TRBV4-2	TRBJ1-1	CASSQDGWGTEAFF	TGTGCCAGCAGCCAAGACGGGTGGGGAACTGAAGCTTTCTTT
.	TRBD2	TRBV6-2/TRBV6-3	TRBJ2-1	CASSPLAGARSYNEQFF	TGTGCCAGCAGCCCGCTAGCGGGAGCACGCTCCTACAATGAGCAGTTCTTC
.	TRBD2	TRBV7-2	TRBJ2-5	CASSFGGGVEQYF	TGTGCCAGCAGCTTTGGGGGAGGGGTTGAGCAGTACTTC
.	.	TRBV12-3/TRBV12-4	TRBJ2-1	CASSLSGTHYEQFF	TGTGCCAGCAGTTTAAGTGGGACTCACTACGAGCAGTTCTTC
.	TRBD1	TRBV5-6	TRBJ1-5	CASSLGQGEVSGQPQHF	TGTGCCAGCAGCTTAGGACAGGGCGAAGTCTCGGGGCAGCCCCAGCATTTT
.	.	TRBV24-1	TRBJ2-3	CATSDKVGTQYF	TGTGCCACCAGTGATAAAGTCGGTACGCAGTATTTT
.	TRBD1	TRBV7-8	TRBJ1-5	CASRQDRGRQSNQPQHF	TGTGCCAGCAGGCAGGACAGGGGGCGGCAAAGCAATCAGCCCCAGCATTTT
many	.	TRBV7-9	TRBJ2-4	CASSPPGLLGNIQYF	TGTGCCAGCAGCCCACCTGGACTACTGGGGAACATTCAGTACTTC
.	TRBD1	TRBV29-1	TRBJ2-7	CSVAAQGNYEQYF	TGCAGCGTCGCAGCACAGGGGAATTACGAGCAGTACTTC
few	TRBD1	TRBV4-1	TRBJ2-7	CASSQDGWTGGEQYF	TGCGCCAGCAGCCAAGATGGATGGACAGGGGGCGAGCAGTACTTC
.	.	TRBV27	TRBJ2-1	CASGRGVSNEQFF	TGTGCCAGCGGTCGAGGGGTATCCAATGAGCAGTTCTTC
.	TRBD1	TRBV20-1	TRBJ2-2	CSARVEGAVTGELFF	TGCAGTGCTAGAGTTGAGGGGGCGGTCACCGGGGAGCTGTTTTTT
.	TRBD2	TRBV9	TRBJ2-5	CATPKLIAGGCLETQYF	TGTGCCACCCCGAAACTTATAGCGGGGGGGTGTCTGGAGACCCAGTACTTC
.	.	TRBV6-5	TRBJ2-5	CASSSRTVAPETQYF	TGTGCCAGCAGTTCTAGGACGGTCGCCCCAGAGACCCAGTACTTC
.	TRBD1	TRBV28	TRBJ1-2	CATISEQGAPGGYTF	TGTGCCACCATCTCTGAGCAGGGGGCGCCAGGTGGCTACACCTTC
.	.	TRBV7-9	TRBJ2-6	CASRTGWRGANVLTF	TGTGCCAGCAGGACCGGCTGGAGGGGGGCCAACGTCCTGACTTTC
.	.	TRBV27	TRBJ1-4	CASRKHTDEKLFF	TGTGCCAGCAGGAAGCATACAGATGAAAAACTGTTTTTT
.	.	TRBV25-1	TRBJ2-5	CASKKEGSGNEQYF	TGTGCCAGCAAAAAGGAAGGCAGCGGCAATGAGCAGTACTTC
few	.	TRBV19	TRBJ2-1	CASSIISGLSTNEQFF	TGTGCCAGTAGTATTATTAGCGGCCTCTCTACTAATGAGCAGTTCTTC